Presented here are 27 T cell receptor beta chains from one specimen sequenced in a study of response to subunit inactivated influenza vaccine. TCRdb redid the calling of the RT-PCR reads with MiXCR, one entry per CDR3 protein. The sample lists 200,000 to 300,000 distinct CDR3 sequences, 9% to 15% occurring once. Specimen: non-naive T cells sorted from PBMCs, collected around 15 days before vaccination. Receptors were obtained from a man in his fifties who received an inactivated influenza vaccine.

This clonotype has ten or more counts. This CDR3 reads CASSRDTNSGNTIYF. The CDR3 DNA follows: TGCGCCAGCAGCCGAGATACAAACTCTGGAAACACCATATATTTT. This sequence joins TRBV4-3 and TRBJ1-3; D not certain. V was shortened by 4 bases and J by 0 bases, with 10 bases between the two germline ends. The CDR3 contains 15 residues. Germline-derived CDR1 and CDR2 are LGHNA and YSLEER.

The sample holds many counts of this clonotype. This chain connects TRBV20-1 to TRBJ2-1, with 9 bases lining up with TRBD2. This CDR3 region has 16 residues. After removal of 0 bases from V and 10 bases from J, the junction contained 13 bases not matched to a gene. Germline V CDR1 and CDR2: DFQATT, SNEGSKA (reference sequence). This CDR3 reads CSARERGGRAMKEQFF. The CDR3 DNA follows: TGCAGTGCTAGAGAACGGGGCGGGAGGGCCATGAAGGAGCAGTTCTTC.

This clonotype came up many times. The V gene is TRBV20-1, the J gene TRBJ2-4, with D hard to call. Looked up from germline, CDR1 is DFQATT and CDR2 is SNEGSKA (reference sequence). Trimming took off 0 bases at V and 0 bases at J, with 6 bases between the two ends. The CDR3 runs to 14 residues. The CDR3 loop reads CSARDRIAKNIQYF. The CDR3 bases are TGCAGTGCTAGAGATCGAATAGCCAAAAACATTCAGTACTTC.

This clonotype was seen a handful of times. The chain employs TRBV20-1 and TRBJ2-1, with D maybe TRBD1 (5 bases). Germline values: CDR1 DFQATT, CDR2 SNEGSKA (reference sequence). Trimming took 3 bases from V and 5 from J, leaving 11 bases between them. The length of the CDR3 is 13 residues. The CDR3 region is CSASRGWNNEQFF. In DNA, the CDR3 is TGCAGTGCTAGTAGGGGTTGGAACAATGAGCAGTTCTTC.

This clonotype was counted only a few times. The rearrangement links TRBV12-3 or TRBV12-4 to TRBJ1-2; 12 positions match TRBD1. The V segment lost 6 bases and the J segment 6 bases; nucleotides outside the gene matches: 11. The CDR3 covers 16 residues. CDR3 DNA sequence: TGTGCCAGCAGCCCGGCCCCGGGACAGGGGGCCCATGGCTACACCTTC. This sequence encodes CASSPAPGQGAHGYTF.

This clonotype was recorded at least ten times. The V and J genes are TRBV21-1 and TRBJ2-2; the table's D call, TRBD2, was not checked against the DNA. TRBV21-1 is listed as a pseudogene. CDR3 size: 16 residues. This CDR3 reads CASSKDKRGGTGELFF. Written as DNA, the CDR3 is TGTGCCAGCAGCAAAGATAAGCGGGGGGGCACCGGGGAGCTGTTTTTT.

A single count supports this clonotype. This chain connects TRBV20-1 to TRBJ2-5; TRBD1 matches 9 bases. This CDR3 is 17 amino acids long. The germline gives CDR1 DFQATT, CDR2 SNEGSKA (reference sequence). Germline trimming cut 1 base from V and 2 bases from J; bases unmatched to any gene: 11. CDR3 region: CSARGPKGQGIQETQYF. In DNA form, the CDR3 reads TGCAGTGCTAGAGGCCCCAAGGGACAGGGAATACAAGAGACCCAGTACTTC.

The genes are TRBV4-3 and TRBJ2-7, with D possibly matching TRBD1 (6 bases). CDR3 length: 15 residues. Germline V gene lookup returns CDR1 LGHNA and CDR2 YSLEER. Trimming left V 0 bases short and J 1 base short, with 10 bases between. CDR3 sequence reads: CASSQDGQGSYEQYF. The CDR3 DNA sequence: TGCGCCAGCAGCCAAGACGGGCAGGGGTCCTACGAGCAGTACTTC.

The chain links TRBV9 to TRBJ2-3; D is uncertain. Germline CDR1 reads SGDLS; CDR2 reads YYNGEE. Trimming removed 1 base at V and 4 bases at J, with 10 bases between. The CDR3 is 14 residues long. The CDR3 bases are TGTGCCAGCAGCGTAACCAGTCCGGCAGATACGCAGTATTTT. Translation: CASSVTSPADTQYF.

This clonotype showed up many times. This sequence joins TRBV3-1 and TRBJ2-1; D might be TRBD2 (5 bases). The V gene's germline CDR1 is LGHDT and CDR2 YNNKEL (reference sequence). Trimming took 1 base from V and 7 from J, leaving 11 bases between them. The CDR3 has 14 residues. CDR3 DNA: TGTGCCAGCAGCCAAGCGCTGAGAGGGAATGAGCAGTTCTTC. It specifies CASSQALRGNEQFF.

This clonotype was counted between two and nine times. The chain recombines TRBV4-2 with TRBJ1-5, with TRBD1 matching 9 bases. Germline V gene lookup returns CDR1 LGHNA and CDR2 YNFKEQ. This CDR3 has 17 residues. Trimming removed 1 base from V and 4 bases from J; junction bases left unmatched: 8. In DNA form, the CDR3 reads TGTGCCAGCAGCCAAGCTCATCCGGGACAGGGAAATCAGCCCCAGCATTTT. This sequence encodes CASSQAHPGQGNQPQHF.

The table lists this clonotype with many counts. The chain uses TRBV5-6 and TRBJ1-2, with a weak D call TRBD1 (5 bases). This CDR3 spans 12 amino acids. Germline CDR1 is SGHDT and CDR2 is YYEEEE. The V and J ends lost 0 bases and 8 bases respectively, with 8 bases between them. The CDR3 nucleotides read TGTGCCAGCAGCTTGGTGGGGGACGGCTACACCTTC. Protein: CASSLVGDGYTF.

The chain combines TRBV5-6 with TRBJ1-5, with a weak D call TRBD1 (6 bases). The V gene's germline CDR1 is SGHDT and CDR2 YYEEEE. This CDR3 region has 15 residues. The V end was cut by 3 bases, the J end by 0 bases, with 10 bases between. DNA of the CDR3: TGTGCCAGCAGCTGGAACAGGGATAGCAATCAGCCCCAGCATTTT. It translates to CASSWNRDSNQPQHF.

In this sample, this clonotype turned up a few times. The chain recombines TRBV7-9 with TRBJ2-7; 9 positions match TRBD1. The CDR3 length is 15 residues. CDR1 SEHNR and CDR2 FQNEAQ come from the germline V gene (reference sequence). Germline trimming cut 0 bases from V and 6 bases from J; bases unmatched to any gene: 6. Written as DNA, the CDR3 is TGTGCCAGCAGCTTAGCGTCGGGACAGGGATCCGAGCAGTACTTC. This encodes CASSLASGQGSEQYF. Drawing the rest from reference TRBV7-9 and TRBJ2-7, the complete variable domain is DTGVSQNPRHKITKRGQNVTFRCDPISEHNRLYWYRQTLGQGPEFLTYFQNEAQLEKSRLLSDRFSAERPKGSFSTLEIQRTEQGDSAMYLCASSLASGQGSEQYFGPGTRLTVT.

The V gene is TRBV6-2 or TRBV6-3, the J gene TRBJ2-1; D remains unclear. The CDR3 covers 13 residues. Germline loops: CDR1 MNHEY, CDR2 SVGEGT. Deletions cut 6 bases from V and 4 bases from J, with 10 bases between. CDR3 bases: TGTGCCAGCAGACAAGTGGGATACAATGAGCAGTTCTTC. It specifies CASRQVGYNEQFF.

A remark on this clonotype: A junction end diverges from the germline sequence, so it may reflect a read error. The chain carries TRBV10-3 and TRBJ2-5, with TRBD1 identical over 7 bases. CDR1 ENHRY and CDR2 SYGVKD come from the germline V gene. The CDR3 covers 16 residues. CDR3 in amino acids: CTISDTQTGKWGTQYF. In DNA, the CDR3 is TGTACCATCAGTGATACCCAGACAGGGAAGTGGGGGACCCAGTACTTC.

At least ten counts were recorded for this clonotype. The gene calls are TRBV24-1 and TRBJ2-2, with D unresolved. Between the trimmed V and J ends, which lost 8 bases and 6 bases, there was a span of 9 bases. The CDR3 length is 12 residues. Germline values: CDR1 KGHDR, CDR2 SFDVKD. The CDR3 coding sequence is TGTGCCACCAAGGGATCCCCCGGGGAGCTGTTTTTT. Its protein is CATKGSPGELFF.

A few counts support this clonotype. The V gene is TRBV4-2, the J gene TRBJ2-3, with D unclear. CDR1 is LGHNA and CDR2 is YNFKEQ in the germline V gene. The CDR3 loop spans 18 amino acids. The V gene lost 2 bases and the J gene lost 2 bases, with 20 bases spanning the gap. The CDR3 here is CASSQLRAGGVNTDTQYF. The DNA of the CDR3 is TGTGCCAGCAGCCAATTGCGAGCCGGTGGGGTGAACACAGATACGCAGTATTTT.

V is TRBV4-1 and J is TRBJ2-7; D assignment may be TRBD1 or TRBD2 (6 bases each). The CDR3 is 13 residues long. The germline gives CDR1 MGHRA, CDR2 YSYEKL. The germline V and J ends were trimmed by 3 bases and 3 bases, with 9 bases remaining between them. In DNA, the CDR3 is TGCGCCAGCAGCCATGAGGGGGGCTACGAGCAGTACTTC. Amino acids: CASSHEGGYEQYF.

The gene calls are TRBV4-3 and TRBJ2-7; TRBD1 is a possible D gene (6 bases). Germline lookup yields CDR1 LGHNA and CDR2 YSLEER. The germline V and J ends were trimmed by 1 base and 2 bases, with 9 bases remaining between them. This CDR3 comprises 14 residues. CDR3 DNA sequence: TGCGCCAGCAGCCAAGTGAACAGGGCCTACGAGCAGTACTTC. It specifies CASSQVNRAYEQYF.

The sample holds many counts of this clonotype. The rearrangement joins TRBV20-1 to TRBJ2-7; 9 positions agree with TRBD1. This CDR3 is built from 12 residues. The V segment lost 5 bases and the J segment 8 bases; nucleotides outside the gene matches: 7. Germline V gene lookup returns CDR1 DFQATT and CDR2 SNEGSKA (reference sequence). DNA of the CDR3: TGCAGTGCTCCCAGGACAGGGGAGAAGCAGTACTTC. Translating gives CSAPRTGEKQYF.

This clonotype occurred once. This sequence joins TRBV5-1 and TRBJ2-3; TRBD2 aligns across 15 bases. The germline gives CDR1 SGHRS, CDR2 YFSETQ. After removal of 4 bases from V and 3 bases from J, the junction contained 3 bases not matched to a gene. The CDR3 runs 16 residues. The CDR3 DNA sequence: TGCGCCAGCAGCCGGACTAGCGGGGGGGAAACAGATACGCAGTATTTT. This encodes CASSRTSGGETDTQYF. The variable domain in full, with the rest retrieved from reference TRBV5-1 and TRBJ2-3, is KAGVTQTPRYLIKTRGQQVTLSCSPISGHRSVSWYQQTPGQGLQFLFEYFSETQRNKGNFPGRFSGRQFSNSRSEMNVSTLELGDSALYLCASSRTSGGETDTQYFGPGTRLTVL.

The genes are TRBV20-1 and TRBJ1-5, with D possibly TRBD1 on 5 matching bases. V was trimmed by 6 bases and J by 2 bases, leaving 17 bases between them. The CDR3 is 15 amino acids. CDR1 and CDR2 from the germline V gene are DFQATT and SNEGSKA (reference sequence). The CDR3 DNA reads as TGCAGTGCCACCACCCAGGGAGGAGGCAATCAGCCCCAGCATTTT. Translation gives CSATTQGGGNQPQHF.

This chain connects TRBV20-1 to TRBJ2-1; D gene ambiguous. This CDR3 has 15 residues. V lost 4 bases and J 0 bases, leaving 13 bases between the germline ends. CDR1 and CDR2 from the germline V gene are DFQATT and SNEGSKA (reference sequence). This chain's CDR3 is CSATKDPSSYNEQFF. The CDR3 DNA reads TGCAGTGCTACAAAGGACCCTAGCTCCTACAATGAGCAGTTCTTC.

This clonotype was seen repeatedly, ten times or more. The V gene is TRBV6-1, the J gene TRBJ2-3; D is undetermined. Trimming cost V 7 bases and J 0 bases, with 17 bases left between them. The CDR3 has 16 residues. CDR1 and CDR2 from the germline V gene are MNHNS and SASEGT. CDR3 region: CASMKEKAFSTDTQYF. For the CDR3, the DNA is TGTGCCAGCATGAAAGAGAAAGCATTCAGCACAGATACGCAGTATTTT.

This clonotype was counted only a few times. The chain has TRBV20-1 and TRBJ2-1; TRBD2 aligns across 9 bases. The ends lost 0 bases at V and 4 bases at J; junction bases unmatched: 1. The CDR3 length is 14 residues. Germline assignment: CDR1 DFQATT and CDR2 SNEGSKA (reference sequence). The CDR3 sequence is CSARDSGRYNEQFF. The CDR3 DNA reads TGCAGTGCTAGAGATAGCGGGAGATACAATGAGCAGTTCTTC.

This clonotype was counted a few times. The gene calls are TRBV7-9 and TRBJ2-5; 9 positions match TRBD2. CDR3 length: 14 amino acids. Germline lookup yields CDR1 SEHNR and CDR2 FQNEAQ (reference sequence). Germline trimming cut 5 bases from V and 5 bases from J; bases unmatched to any gene: 6. CDR3 region: CASSMSSGVETQYF. CDR3 nucleotides: TGTGCCAGCAGCATGTCTAGCGGGGTGGAGACCCAGTACTTC.